One and the same sample provided the 14 T cell receptor beta chains below, sequenced in a study of T cell responses to AZD1222 COVID-19 vaccine. The data were produced by immunoSEQ multiplex PCR, yet TCRdb's version contains in-frame clones alone and is incomplete. The sample holds 98,000 or so clones, 89% seen once. The sample consisted of peripheral blood, taken on day 0 of AZD1222 vaccination. Every receptor here comes from an adult in good health.

CDR3 in DNA: TGTGCCAGCTCACTTTTAGTGGGGGGGATCGACAATGAGCAGTTCTTC. Residues: CASSLLVGGIDNEQFF. V is TRBV18 and J is TRBJ2-1; 7 bases align to TRBD2. V lost 4 bases and J lost 5; bases outside the gene matches: 11. The CDR3 length is 16 residues. CDR1 and CDR2 (germline): KGHSH, LQKENI.

The J gene is TRBJ1-4, the V gene TRBV20-1; D is ambiguous. This CDR3 contains 14 residues. In germline, CDR1 is DFQATT, CDR2 SNEGSKA (reference sequence). V was trimmed by 3 bases and J by 8 bases, leaving 16 bases between them. CDR3 bases: TGCAGTGCTAGTTTCCGGGCCAGCCCAGAAAAACTGTTTTTT. Amino acids: CSASFRASPEKLFF.

This chain joins TRBV24-1 and TRBJ1-2; 7 bases are a match to TRBD1. The V and J ends lost 4 bases and 6 bases, in that order; junction bases with no gene match: 4. The CDR3 covers 13 residues. The V gene's germline CDR1 is KGHDR and CDR2 SFDVKD. The CDR3 nucleotides read TGTGCCACCAGTGACCCAACAGGGGATGGCTACACCTTC. Its protein is CATSDPTGDGYTF.

The chain uses TRBV5-4 and TRBJ2-5; D is undetermined. The CDR3 runs to 14 residues. Germline V lookup: CDR1 SGHNT, CDR2 YYREEE (reference sequence). V dropped 1 base and J dropped 1 base, with 8 bases sitting between them. In DNA, the CDR3 is TGTGCCAGCAGCTTGCGACACCTCCAAGAGACCCAGTACTTC. Amino acids: CASSLRHLQETQYF.

The genes are TRBV9 and TRBJ1-2; D ambiguous. V was clipped by 0 bases and J by 8 bases, with 14 bases between them. CDR1 is SGDLS and CDR2 is YYNGEE in the germline V gene. CDR3 length: 14 amino acids. The CDR3 protein is CASSVVGASNGYTF. CDR3 bases: TGTGCCAGCAGCGTAGTGGGCGCTTCTAACGGCTACACCTTC.

This chain's CDR3 is CASSYDSIGNTIYF. CDR3 in DNA: TGTGCCAGCAGTTACGACAGTATTGGAAACACCATATATTTT. The chain couples TRBV6-5 to TRBJ1-3, with D tentatively TRBD1 (5 bases). The CDR3 extends over 14 amino acids. V was shortened by 2 bases and J by 3 bases, with 8 bases between the two germline ends. CDR1 is MNHEY and CDR2 is SVGAGI in the germline V gene.

This sequence joins TRBV13 and TRBJ2-7, with D possibly matching TRBD2 (7 bases). Deletions cut 4 bases from V and 7 bases from J, with 11 bases between. Per the germline V gene, CDR1 is PRHDT and CDR2 is FYEKMQ (reference sequence). This CDR3 spans 12 amino acids. The CDR3 loop reads CASSSRGGEQYF. CDR3 in DNA: TGTGCCAGCAGCTCCAGGGGAGGGGAGCAGTACTTC.

The chain employs TRBV6-5 and TRBJ2-3, with D maybe TRBD1 (5 bases). Trimming pared 4 bases from V and 10 bases from J, leaving 15 bases between. Germline V gene lookup returns CDR1 MNHEY and CDR2 SVGAGI. This CDR3 is 13 amino acids long. The CDR3 bases are TGTGCCAGCAGTTGGGGCAAAGGGGTTCCGCAGTATTTT. Its translation is CASSWGKGVPQYF.

DNA of the CDR3: TGTGCCAGCAGCTTAGAGGCCCTGGGAGAGCACGGGGAGCTGTTTTTT. Protein product: CASSLEALGEHGELFF. The chain links TRBV11-3 to TRBJ2-2, with D tentatively TRBD2 (5 bases). V was cut by 0 bases and J by 7 bases, with 15 bases left in between. Looked up from germline, CDR1 is SGHNT and CDR2 is YENEEA. CDR3 size: 16 residues.

The V and J genes are TRBV10-3 and TRBJ2-5, with 8 positions matching TRBD1. V was pared by 6 bases and J by 5 bases, with 11 bases of the junction left unmatched. Germline values: CDR1 ENHRY, CDR2 SYGVKD. This CDR3 is 15 amino acids long. This CDR3 is CAISAGQGAGETQYF. The CDR3 DNA sequence: TGTGCCATCAGCGCCGGACAGGGAGCGGGCGAGACCCAGTACTTC.

The chain recombines TRBV5-1 with TRBJ2-2, with a tentative D call TRBD1 (6 bases). Germline V gene sequence: CDR1 SGHRS, CDR2 YFSETQ. The CDR3 runs 16 residues. Trimming removed 1 base from V and 3 bases from J, with 13 bases in between. The CDR3 reads CASSLISGHYTGELFF. CDR3 nucleotides: TGCGCCAGCAGCTTGATTTCGGGACACTACACCGGGGAGCTGTTTTTT.

The gene calls are TRBV6-1 and TRBJ1-5; D is unresolved. The V end was cut by 2 bases, the J end by 5 bases, with 7 bases between. This CDR3 has 13 amino acids. Germline values: CDR1 MNHNS, CDR2 SASEGT. The CDR3 is CASSELSHQPQHF. In DNA, the CDR3 is TGTGCCAGCAGTGAACTGAGCCATCAGCCCCAGCATTTT.

The chain recombines TRBV2 with TRBJ1-4; the D is unclear. The CDR3 runs to 14 residues. In germline, CDR1 is SNHLY, CDR2 FYNNEI. Trimming left V 5 bases short and J 5 bases short, with 12 bases between. The CDR3 sequence: CASSRPDGNEKLFF. The CDR3 coding sequence is TGTGCCAGCAGTCGCCCGGACGGGAATGAAAAACTGTTTTTT.

The V gene is TRBV6-2 or TRBV6-3, the J gene TRBJ2-7, with D tentatively TRBD1 (6 bases). The V and J ends lost 0 bases and 6 bases respectively, with 12 bases between them. Germline-derived CDR1 and CDR2 are MNHEY and SVGEGT. This CDR3 has 14 amino acids. The CDR3, as DNA: TGTGCCAGCAGTTACTCGTACAGGGCCGGCGAGCAGTACTTC. Amino acid sequence: CASSYSYRAGEQYF.